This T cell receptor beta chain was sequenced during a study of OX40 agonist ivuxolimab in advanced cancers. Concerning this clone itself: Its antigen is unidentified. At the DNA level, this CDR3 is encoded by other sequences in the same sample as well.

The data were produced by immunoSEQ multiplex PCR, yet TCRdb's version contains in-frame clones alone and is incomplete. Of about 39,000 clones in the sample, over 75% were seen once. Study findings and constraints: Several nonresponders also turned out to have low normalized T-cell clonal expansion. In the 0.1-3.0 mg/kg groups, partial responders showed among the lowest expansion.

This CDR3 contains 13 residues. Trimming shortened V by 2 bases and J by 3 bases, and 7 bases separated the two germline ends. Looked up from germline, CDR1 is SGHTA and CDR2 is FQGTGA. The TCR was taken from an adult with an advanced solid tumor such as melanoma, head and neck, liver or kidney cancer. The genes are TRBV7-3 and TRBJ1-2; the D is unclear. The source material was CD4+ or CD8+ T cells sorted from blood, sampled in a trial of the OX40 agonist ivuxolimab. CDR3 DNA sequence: TGTGCCAGCAGCTTAGGCCCTGACTATGGCTACACCTTC. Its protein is CASSLGPDYGYTF.